This T cell receptor (beta chain) was observed in a study of blood T cell repertoires in COVID-19. Study context: Sample material is recorded as cDNA or gDNA derived from T cells, B-cell-depleted T cells, or PBMCs.

Assay: immunoSEQ multiplex PCR; the TCRdb copy retains only in-frame clones and omits some. This table holds some 170,000 clones, roughly 89% found once. Sequences were obtained from peripheral blood. This receptor was identified in a woman between 45 and 65 years old with acute or convalescent COVID-19.

The CDR3 region is CASSSPAGTGDYEQYF. In nucleotides, the CDR3 is TGTGCCAGTAGTAGCCCGGCCGGGACAGGGGACTACGAGCAGTACTTC. This rearrangement joins TRBV19 to TRBJ2-7; 10 bases agree with TRBD1. CDR3 length equals 16 residues. Per germline, CDR1 LNHDA and CDR2 SQIVND (reference sequence). Trimming took 4 bases from V and 3 from J; bases not matched to a gene: 9. Based on the CDR3 plus reference TRBV19 and TRBJ2-7, the full variable domain is DGGITQSPKYLFRKEGQNVTLSCEQNLNHDAMYWYRQDPGQGLRLIYYSQIVNDFQKGDIAEGYSVSREKKESFPLTVTSAQKNPTAFYLCASSSPAGTGDYEQYFGPGTRLTVT.